The count of the clone carrying this TCR beta chain is one. A multiplex PCR was run with 60 Vbeta primers and 13 Jbeta primers. Measured with immunoSEQ multiplex PCR; TCRdb has only the in-frame clones, and not every one. In the table there are around 130,000 clones, approximately 86% of which are singletons. This entry belongs to a study of cytomegalovirus exposure and HLA in healthy donors. The receptor comes from a boy aged 5-17 years in good health and CMV-seronegative. Input material: PBMCs.

For the CDR3, the DNA is TGCGCCAGCAGCTCCGGGAGGCAGGGCCTTAAGTACTTC. This gives the protein CASSSGRQGLKYF. This sequence joins TRBV5-1 and TRBJ2-5, with TRBD2 identical over 7 bases. V trimming: 3 bases; J trimming: 12 bases; junction bases outside the gene matches: 11. CDR1 and CDR2 (germline): SGHRS, YFSETQ. The CDR3 is made up of 13 amino acids.